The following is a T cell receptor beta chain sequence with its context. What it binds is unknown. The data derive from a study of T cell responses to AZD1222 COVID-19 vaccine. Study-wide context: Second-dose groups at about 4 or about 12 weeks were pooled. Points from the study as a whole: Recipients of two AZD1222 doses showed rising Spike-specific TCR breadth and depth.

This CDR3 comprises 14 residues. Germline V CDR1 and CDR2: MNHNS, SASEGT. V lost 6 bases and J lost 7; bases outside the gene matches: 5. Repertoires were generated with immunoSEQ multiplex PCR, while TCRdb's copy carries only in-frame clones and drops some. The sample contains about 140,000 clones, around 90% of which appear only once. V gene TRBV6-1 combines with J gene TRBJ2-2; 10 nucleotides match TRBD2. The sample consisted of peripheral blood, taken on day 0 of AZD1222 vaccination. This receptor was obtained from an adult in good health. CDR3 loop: CASRLGTSVGELFF. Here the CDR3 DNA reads TGTGCCAGCAGACTAGGGACTAGCGTCGGGGAGCTGTTTTTT.